The entry that follows covers one TCR beta chain sequence. Its matching antigen is unknown. Method: immunoSEQ multiplex PCR; TCRdb's copy keeps in-frame clones and lacks some. The sample has 300,000 or so clones, approximately 79% seen once. The source of the sample is a study of shared clonotypes between healthy human individuals. Study results and caveats: Clonotype sharing levels among donors were expected to vary with sequencing depth.

V was cut by 5 bases and J by 5 bases, with 20 bases left in between. This CDR3 is 15 amino acids long. Per germline, CDR1 SGHNT and CDR2 YYREEE (reference sequence). V and J are TRBV5-4 and TRBJ2-7, with D perhaps TRBD1 or TRBD2 (6 bases each). Sample: memory CD4+ T cells sorted from blood. Sample subset: CD45RA-negative fraction. The TCR sequence derives from a man younger than 40 in good health. The CDR3 nucleotides read TGTGCCAGCAGTTCGGGGGCCCAGCGGTTCGACGAGCAGTACTTC. It encodes CASSSGAQRFDEQYF.